A single sample is the source of the 32 T cell receptor beta chains below, sequenced in a study of T-cell reconstitution after alpha-beta-depleted transplantation in children. During its preparation, the TCRbeta library received unique molecular identifiers. From the PCR reads, TCRdb called clonotypes with MiXCR, one entry per CDR3 protein. Of around 22,000 distinct CDR3 sequences listed, about a tenth are singletons. Source: PBMCs from the stem cell graft donor, taken from the stem cell graft. The receptor source for this set is a human donor who donated a stem cell graft to a child with chronic granulomatous disease.

In its sample, this clonotype was seen many times. The V call is TRBV29-1, the J call TRBJ1-2; the D is unclear. In germline, CDR1 is SQVTM, CDR2 ANQGSEA. V lost 3 bases and J 10 bases, leaving 9 bases between the germline ends. The CDR3 extends over 10 amino acids. The CDR3 DNA is TGCAGCGTTGACCCAGGAATCTACACCTTC. Translated, it gives CSVDPGIYTF.

This clonotype was seen repeatedly, ten times or more. The chain couples TRBV12-3 or TRBV12-4 to TRBJ1-1; D gene uncertain. The germline V and J ends were trimmed by 1 base and 7 bases, with 7 bases remaining between them. This CDR3 region has 12 residues. CDR3 region: CASSLVGFEAFF. CDR3 DNA: TGTGCCAGCAGTTTAGTGGGGTTTGAAGCTTTCTTT.

This clonotype has at least ten counts. The chain carries TRBV29-1 and TRBJ2-2, with D perhaps TRBD1 or TRBD2 (5 bases each). Per germline, CDR1 SQVTM and CDR2 ANQGSEA. CDR3 length: 15 amino acids. V shed 4 bases and J shed 5 bases, with 17 bases lying between them. The CDR3 DNA is TGCAGCGTTGTTGGAGGCAGGGTGGGGACCGGGGAGCTGTTTTTT. Translation: CSVVGGRVGTGELFF.

This clonotype has a count of ten or more. J is TRBJ2-3 and V is TRBV12-3 or TRBV12-4; TRBD2 agrees at 10 bases. The CDR3 totals 16 residues. V lost 4 bases to trimming and J lost 2 bases; unmatched junction nucleotides: 6. In DNA, the CDR3 is TGTGCCAGCAGTTCCAGGACTAGCGGAGTCACAGATACGCAGTATTTT. Amino acids: CASSSRTSGVTDTQYF.

This clonotype was counted at least ten times. At one boundary the junction diverges from the germline segment, which might be a read error. The V gene is TRBV5-1, the J gene TRBJ2-5; 7 bases are shared with TRBD2. The CDR3 has 13 residues. Germline lookup yields CDR1 SGHRS and CDR2 YFSETQ. For the CDR3, the DNA is TGCGCCAGCAGTCGGGACTACCAAGAGAGCCAGTACTTC. This codes for CASSRDYQESQYF.

This clonotype is labeled medium-sized. The chain links TRBV5-1 to TRBJ1-1, with D unclear. Germline V gene data show CDR1 as SGHRS and CDR2 as YFSETQ. This CDR3 has 12 residues. Trimming shortened V by 0 bases and J by 3 bases, and 3 bases separated the two germline ends. CDR3 amino acids: CASSLGDTEAFF. CDR3 in DNA: TGCGCCAGCAGCTTGGGGGACACTGAAGCTTTCTTT.

This clonotype was observed many times. The gene calls are TRBV4-2 and TRBJ2-7; the D gene could be TRBD1 or TRBD2 (5 bases each). Trimming cost V 5 bases and J 1 base, with 9 bases left between them. CDR3 length: 13 amino acids. Looked up from germline, CDR1 is LGHNA and CDR2 is YNFKEQ. The CDR3 sequence: CASSWDGSYEQYF. The CDR3 region has the DNA TGTGCCAGCAGCTGGGACGGTTCCTACGAGCAGTACTTC.

The V gene is TRBV7-9, the J gene TRBJ2-1; TRBD2 matches 11 bases. V was pared by 5 bases and J by 4 bases, with 4 bases of the junction left unmatched. Per germline, CDR1 SEHNR and CDR2 FQNEAQ (reference sequence). CDR3 size: 15 residues. The CDR3 protein is CASSAGLAEYNEQFF. CDR3 in DNA: TGTGCCAGCAGCGCGGGACTAGCGGAGTACAATGAGCAGTTCTTC.

This clonotype has at least ten counts. This chain joins TRBV5-5 and TRBJ2-2; D possibly matches TRBD1 or TRBD2 (5 bases each). The germline gives CDR1 SGHKS, CDR2 YYEKEE (reference sequence). Trimming left V 4 bases short and J 3 bases short, with 16 bases between. CDR3 length: 16 amino acids. The CDR3 spells CASSPSPGTHTGELFF. As DNA, the CDR3 is TGTGCCAGCAGCCCCTCACCCGGGACCCACACCGGGGAGCTGTTTTTT.

This chain links TRBV6-2 or TRBV6-3 with TRBJ2-1; 7 nucleotides match TRBD2. The length of the CDR3 is 15 residues. V shed 2 bases and J 9 bases; nucleotides not matched to a gene: 10. Germline lookup yields CDR1 MNHEY and CDR2 SVGEGT. The CDR3 sequence is CASSYIGVLAVEQFF. The CDR3 bases are TGTGCCAGCAGTTACATCGGGGTGCTAGCGGTTGAGCAGTTCTTC.

This clonotype was seen ten or more times. The rearrangement links TRBV6-4 to TRBJ2-2; 8 bases map to TRBD2. Per the germline V gene, CDR1 is MRHNA and CDR2 is SNTAGT. J gave up 5 bases and V 3 bases, and 5 bases lay outside the gene matches. This CDR3 is built from 15 residues. This CDR3 reads CASSESSGGTGELFF. The CDR3 DNA reads as TGTGCCAGCAGTGAGTCCAGCGGGGGAACCGGGGAGCTGTTTTTT.

This clonotype came up many times. This chain connects TRBV11-2 to TRBJ1-2; D not certain. Trimming left V 2 bases short and J 8 bases short, with 9 bases between. Germline V gene sequence: CDR1 SGHAT, CDR2 FQNNGV. The CDR3 has 12 residues. The CDR3 DNA is TGTGCCAGCAGCTTAATCCGGGAGGGCTACACCTTC. It yields the protein CASSLIREGYTF.

This clonotype appeared many times. The chain combines TRBV6-2 or TRBV6-3 with TRBJ2-7, with D possibly TRBD2 on 6 matching bases. The V gene lost 2 bases and the J gene lost 4 bases, with 9 bases spanning the gap. The CDR3 spans 13 residues. CDR1 and CDR2 from the germline V gene are MNHEY and SVGEGT. The CDR3 protein is CASSYHGTYEQYF. CDR3 coding DNA: TGTGCCAGCAGTTACCACGGGACTTACGAGCAGTACTTC.

This clonotype has a count of ten or more. The CDR3 spells CASGTGRGQPQHF. The CDR3 nucleotides are TGTGCCAGTGGGACAGGACGGGGTCAGCCCCAGCATTTT. The chain combines TRBV7-9 with TRBJ1-5; 8 positions agree with TRBD1. From germline, CDR1 is SEHNR and CDR2 FQNEAQ (reference sequence). The CDR3 length is 13 residues. V lost 9 bases, J lost 6 bases, and 7 bases stayed unmatched.

This clonotype was detected many times. V usage is TRBV5-1 and J usage is TRBJ2-3; 13 bases are shared with TRBD2. From germline, CDR1 is SGHRS and CDR2 YFSETQ. This CDR3 has 16 amino acids. V lost 3 bases to trimming and J lost 2 bases; unmatched junction nucleotides: 3. CDR3 in amino acids: CASSSGLAGTTDTQYF. The CDR3, as DNA: TGCGCCAGCAGCTCGGGACTAGCGGGGACCACAGATACGCAGTATTTT.

This clonotype appeared many times. J is TRBJ1-5 and V is TRBV28; D unresolved. The CDR3 runs 11 residues. V was clipped by 3 bases and J by 9 bases, with 6 bases between them. Per germline, CDR1 MDHEN and CDR2 SYDVKM. Here the CDR3 DNA reads TGTGCCAGCAGTTTTGGGGTGCCCCAGCATTTT. Protein: CASSFGVPQHF.

This clonotype was seen many times. This chain joins TRBV29-1 and TRBJ2-7; D possibly corresponds to TRBD2 (5 bases). The germline CDR1 and CDR2 sequences are SQVTM and ANQGSEA. The germline V and J ends were trimmed by 3 bases and 6 bases, with 15 bases remaining between them. The CDR3 consists of 13 residues. The CDR3 reads CSVDSDLLGEQYF. Here the CDR3 DNA reads TGCAGCGTTGACTCGGACTTATTGGGCGAGCAGTACTTC.

In this sample, this clonotype turned up many times. The chain uses TRBV28 and TRBJ2-3, with 10 bases matching TRBD2. V shed 7 bases, J shed 4 bases, and the junction held 14 bases outside the gene matches. This CDR3 spans 17 amino acids. CDR1 and CDR2 (germline): MDHEN, SYDVKM. The CDR3 sequence is CASTSGRAGYLADTQYF. As DNA, the CDR3 is TGTGCCAGCACAAGCGGGAGGGCCGGGTATCTCGCAGATACGCAGTATTTT.

In this sample, this clonotype turned up many times. The V call is TRBV7-9, the J call TRBJ1-1; D gene uncertain. The germline V gene encodes CDR1 SEHNR and CDR2 FQNEAQ (reference sequence). Deletions cut 6 bases from V and 4 bases from J, with 18 bases between. The CDR3 contains 15 residues. CDR3 sequence (DNA): TGTGCCAGCAGGACCTTTGCGGTGGTGAGCACTGAAGCTTTCTTT. Its translation: CASRTFAVVSTEAFF. Complete variable domain (other parts from reference TRBV7-9 and TRBJ1-1): DTGVSQNPRHKITKRGQNVTFRCDPISEHNRLYWYRQTLGQGPEFLTYFQNEAQLEKSRLLSDRFSAERPKGSFSTLEIQRTEQGDSAMYLCASRTFAVVSTEAFFGQGTRLTVV.

This clonotype was counted only a few times. The rearrangement uses TRBV3-1 and TRBJ2-1; 11 bases line up with TRBD2. The CDR3 covers 13 residues. The germline CDR1 and CDR2 sequences are LGHDT and YNNKEL (reference sequence). V dropped 8 bases and J dropped 8; count of bases not matched to a gene: 5. Here the CDR3 DNA reads TGTGCCAGCTCCTCACTAGCGGGGGATGAGCAGTTCTTC. Amino acid sequence: CASSSLAGDEQFF.

This clonotype was picked up many times. The J gene is TRBJ2-1, the V gene TRBV6-4, with 11 bases identical to TRBD1. The CDR3 sequence is 14 residues long. The germline V gene has CDR1 MRHNA and CDR2 SNTAGT. J was trimmed by 6 bases and V by 6 bases; bases with no gene match: 4. CDR3 in amino acids: CASSPGTGGNEQFF. The CDR3, as DNA: TGTGCCAGCAGCCCCGGGACAGGGGGCAATGAGCAGTTCTTC.

In its sample, this clonotype was seen many times. In nucleotides, the CDR3 is TGCAGCGTTCGGGACAGTGGAGATGGCTACACCTTC. This encodes CSVRDSGDGYTF. The chain links TRBV29-1 to TRBJ1-2, with 7 positions matching TRBD1. Germline lookup yields CDR1 SQVTM and CDR2 ANQGSEA. The trim removed 5 bases at V and 6 bases at J, leaving 6 bases unmatched. CDR3 length: 12 amino acids.

This clonotype occurred many times. The chain couples TRBV7-2 to TRBJ2-6, with D possibly called TRBD1 or TRBD2 (5 bases each). Germline V gene lookup returns CDR1 SGHTA and CDR2 FQGNSA. Trimming stripped 5 bases from V and 0 bases from J, with 17 bases between. This CDR3 has 18 amino acids. CDR3 nucleotide sequence: TGTGCCAGCAGCACTGGGGGAGTCAGCTTCTCTGGGGCCAACGTCCTGACTTTC. This codes for CASSTGGVSFSGANVLTF. The variable domain in full, completed from reference TRBV7-2 and TRBJ2-6, reads GAGVSQSPSNKVTEKGKDVELRCDPISGHTALYWYRQSLGQGLEFLIYFQGNSAPDKSGLPSDRFSAERTGGSVSTLTIQRTQQEDSAVYLCASSTGGVSFSGANVLTFGAGSRLTVL.

In its sample, this clonotype was seen many times. V gene TRBV15 combines with J gene TRBJ2-4; D remains unclear. Germline V lookup: CDR1 LNHNV, CDR2 YYDKDF (reference sequence). V was shortened by 0 bases and J by 0 bases, with 6 bases between the two germline ends. CDR3 length: 15 amino acids. The CDR3: CATSRDPRAKNIQYF. In nucleotides, the CDR3 is TGTGCCACCAGCAGAGATCCGAGAGCCAAAAACATTCAGTACTTC.

In its sample, this clonotype was seen many times. This chain joins TRBV9 and TRBJ1-6; 9 bases line up with TRBD1. Germline V gives CDR1 SGDLS, CDR2 YYNGEE. The CDR3 extends over 14 amino acids. Losses at the gene ends were 0 bases for V and 8 bases for J; bases not matched to a gene: 0. CDR3 bases: TGTGCCAGCAGCGTAGGGACAGGGGATTCACCCCTCCACTTT. Protein product: CASSVGTGDSPLHF.

This clonotype was counted at least ten times. V and J are TRBV3-1 and TRBJ1-1; D remains unclear. The CDR3 consists of 15 residues. V gave up 7 bases and J gave up 3 bases, with 18 bases separating them. Germline-derived CDR1 and CDR2 are LGHDT and YNNKEL (reference sequence). CDR3 DNA: TGTGCCAGCACCAGCTCGGTGGGAATGGACACTGAAGCTTTCTTT. This translates into CASTSSVGMDTEAFF.

This clonotype came up many times. J is TRBJ2-1 and V is TRBV29-1; D possibly corresponds to TRBD1 (5 bases). Germline V CDR1 and CDR2: SQVTM, ANQGSEA. Trimming took off 3 bases at V and 8 bases at J, with 14 bases between the two ends. The CDR3 sequence is 13 residues long. The CDR3: CSVEGQVNDEQFF. The CDR3 coding sequence is TGCAGCGTTGAGGGGCAGGTAAACGATGAGCAGTTCTTC.

This clonotype was seen repeatedly, ten times or more. This rearrangement joins TRBV27 to TRBJ1-6, with D tentatively TRBD1 (5 bases). The CDR3 runs to 15 residues. V was clipped by 2 bases and J by 5 bases, with 10 bases between them. Germline V gene lookup returns CDR1 MNHEY and CDR2 SMNVEV (reference sequence). The DNA for the CDR3 is TGTGCCAGCAGTTTAGGGGCAGCAAATAATTCACCCCTCCACTTT. Translated, it gives CASSLGAANNSPLHF.

This clonotype has at least ten counts. The chain links TRBV7-8 to TRBJ2-1; 11 bases map to TRBD2. Per the germline V gene, CDR1 is SGHVS and CDR2 is FQNEAQ. The CDR3 loop spans 15 amino acids. The ends lost 1 base at V and 9 bases at J; junction bases unmatched: 5. CDR3 sequence (DNA): TGTGCCAGCAGCTTAGTAGCGGGAGGGCCAAGTGAGCAGTTCTTC. Protein: CASSLVAGGPSEQFF.

There are many counts of this clonotype. The chain combines TRBV29-1 with TRBJ2-1, with D possibly matching TRBD2 (6 bases). The V end was cut by 3 bases, the J end by 0 bases, with 12 bases between. This CDR3 region has 15 residues. Germline CDR1 reads SQVTM; CDR2 reads ANQGSEA. This CDR3 reads CSVDQGLSSYNEQFF. In DNA form, the CDR3 reads TGCAGCGTTGATCAGGGACTGAGCTCCTACAATGAGCAGTTCTTC.

The rearrangement uses TRBV7-2 and TRBJ1-1; D gene ambiguous. This CDR3 is 13 amino acids long. CDR1 and CDR2 from the germline V gene are SGHTA and FQGNSA. V was pared by 1 base and J by 5 bases, with 8 bases between. CDR3 sequence: CASSLDLGTEAFF. Here the CDR3 DNA reads TGTGCCAGCAGCTTAGATTTGGGAACTGAAGCTTTCTTT.

This clonotype was observed a handful of times. The CDR3: CASSQFQAEGTTNEKLFF. Here the CDR3 DNA reads TGTGCCAGCAGCCAATTCCAAGCGGAAGGAACAACTAATGAAAAACTGTTTTTT. This sequence joins TRBV16 and TRBJ1-4; no reliable D call. Germline V lookup: CDR1 KGHSY, CDR2 FQNENV. Deletions cut 1 base from V and 0 bases from J, with 15 bases between. The CDR3 sequence is 18 residues long.